The next 18 T cell receptor beta chains were all read from a single sample in a study of blood T cell repertoires in COVID-19. The repertoire was sequenced with immunoSEQ multiplex PCR; TCRdb's copy has only in-frame clones and lacks some. The sample records around 230,000 clones, 70% to 85% being singletons. Sequences were obtained from PBMCs or T cells enriched from blood (not recorded which). The receptors come from a man aged 35-49 years who had recovered from COVID-19.

The chain uses TRBV2 and TRBJ1-5; D is possibly TRBD1 (6 bases). Between the trimmed V and J ends, which lost 2 bases and 6 bases, there was a span of 11 bases. Germline assignment: CDR1 SNHLY and CDR2 FYNNEI. CDR3 length equals 14 residues. Written as DNA, the CDR3 is TGTGCCAGCAGTGAACGTGGGGGCGGTCAGCCCCAGCATTTT. As protein: CASSERGGGQPQHF.

In this sample, this clone turned up once. This chain uses TRBV29-1 with TRBJ2-2; 8 nucleotides line up with TRBD2. This CDR3 comprises 14 residues. Germline loops: CDR1 SQVTM, CDR2 ANQGSEA. The ends lost 7 bases at V and 6 bases at J; junction bases unmatched: 10. The CDR3 is CSAGGGSSAGELFF. CDR3 nucleotide sequence: TGCAGCGCCGGGGGGGGCAGCTCGGCCGGGGAGCTGTTTTTT.

This clone showed up just a few times. The chain links TRBV7-8 to TRBJ1-1; D is undetermined. The CDR3 covers 15 residues. The ends were cut back, 6 bases at V and 3 bases at J, with 17 bases in the middle. Germline CDR1 SGHVS, CDR2 FQNEAQ. The CDR3 coding sequence is TGTGCCAGCAGACCCGCAGCAGAGGGCCACACTGAAGCTTTCTTT. Its protein product is CASRPAAEGHTEAFF.

V gene TRBV30 combines with J gene TRBJ1-5; 10 bases align to TRBD1. The germline CDR1 and CDR2 sequences are GTSNPN and SVGIG (reference sequence). V gave up 5 bases and J gave up 5 bases; unmatched junction bases: 3. The CDR3 extends over 13 amino acids. The CDR3: CAWAGTGDQPQHF. The CDR3 DNA reads TGTGCCTGGGCAGGGACAGGGGATCAGCCCCAGCATTTT.

The rearrangement joins TRBV11-2 to TRBJ1-2; no definite D call. There are 19 residues in the CDR3. The germline CDR1 and CDR2 sequences are SGHAT and FQNNGV. With 5 bases removed from V and 1 base from J, the gap between germline ends came to 26 bases. In DNA, the CDR3 is TGTGCCAGCAGCCTAACCGGGGTACTCTATCCGGTCGATAACTATGGCTACACCTTC. Amino acids: CASSLTGVLYPVDNYGYTF.

This clone showed up just once. The chain recombines TRBV4-3 with TRBJ1-1; tentatively, D is TRBD1 (6 bases). Per germline, CDR1 LGHNA and CDR2 YSLEER. The CDR3 runs 16 residues. V was clipped by 5 bases and J by 3 bases, with 19 bases between them. The CDR3 loop is CASSSGGAGVDTEAFF. DNA for the CDR3: TGCGCCAGCAGCAGCGGGGGCGCAGGAGTAGACACTGAAGCTTTCTTT.

The genes are TRBV10-3 and TRBJ1-3; 9 nucleotides align to TRBD1. Germline V gene sequence: CDR1 ENHRY, CDR2 SYGVKD. Trimming took 5 bases from V and 3 from J; bases not matched to a gene: 5. The CDR3 spans 15 residues. CDR3 sequence: CAISSTGGVGNTIYF. The CDR3 DNA sequence: TGTGCCATCAGTAGCACAGGGGGCGTTGGAAACACCATATATTTT.

The chain couples TRBV5-1 to TRBJ1-6; possible D gene TRBD1, 5 bases. Trimming stripped 0 bases from V and 5 bases from J, with 9 bases between. This CDR3 comprises 15 residues. CDR1 is SGHRS, CDR2 YFSETQ, per germline. CDR3 bases: TGCGCCAGCAGCTTGGTACAGGCGGATAATTCACCCCTCCACTTT. This encodes CASSLVQADNSPLHF. Full variable domain (remainder filled in from reference TRBV5-1 and TRBJ1-6): KAGVTQTPRYLIKTRGQQVTLSCSPISGHRSVSWYQQTPGQGLQFLFEYFSETQRNKGNFPGRFSGRQFSNSRSEMNVSTLELGDSALYLCASSLVQADNSPLHFGNGTRLTVT.

This chain links TRBV18 with TRBJ1-1, with a tentative D call TRBD1 (5 bases). This CDR3 is built from 15 residues. V was clipped by 0 bases and J by 1 base, with 9 bases between them. In germline, CDR1 is KGHSH, CDR2 LQKENI. The DNA of the CDR3 is TGTGCCAGCTCACCACCGCGGGGGTCGAACACTGAAGCTTTCTTT. Amino acids: CASSPPRGSNTEAFF. The full variable domain, rest sourced from reference TRBV18 and TRBJ1-1, is NAGVMQNPRHLVRRRGQEARLRCSPMKGHSHVYWYRQLPEEGLKFMVYLQKENIIDESGMPKERFSAEFPKEGPSILRIQQVVRGDSAAYFCASSPPRGSNTEAFFGQGTRLTVV.

The chain couples TRBV5-6 to TRBJ1-6; D might be TRBD1 (5 bases). Trimming pared 4 bases from V and 7 bases from J, leaving 18 bases between. Germline V gene sequence: CDR1 SGHDT, CDR2 YYEEEE. The CDR3 covers 16 residues. The CDR3 DNA sequence: TGTGCCAGCAGCCCCATGTCGCAGGGTGTCAATTCACCCCTCCACTTT. Its translation: CASSPMSQGVNSPLHF.

On this clone: Its ends do not fully match the called genes, so a read error is possible. The rearrangement joins TRBV30 to TRBJ1-1; 7 nucleotides match TRBD1. CDR3 length: 10 residues. Germline V lookup: CDR1 GTSNPN, CDR2 SVGIG (reference sequence). The CDR3 sequence is CAWSGGQDQF. As DNA, the CDR3 is TGTGCCTGGAGTGGAGGACAGGATCAGTTT. Combining the CDR3 with reference TRBV30 and TRBJ1-1 gives the whole variable domain SQTIHQWPATLVQPVGSPLSLECTVEGTSNPNLYWYRQAAGRGLQLLFYSVGIGQISSEVPQNLSASRPQDRQFILSSKKLLLSDSGFYLCAWSGGQDQFGQGTRLTVV.

The V gene is TRBV7-3, the J gene TRBJ2-5; weak D call: TRBD1 (5 bases). Trimming cost V 2 bases and J 2 bases, with 12 bases left between them. The CDR3 spans 15 residues. The germline V gene has CDR1 SGHTA and CDR2 FQGTGA. The CDR3 sequence is CASSLGAGKQETQYF. Written as DNA, the CDR3 is TGTGCCAGCAGCTTAGGGGCAGGGAAGCAAGAGACCCAGTACTTC.

The chain combines TRBV27 with TRBJ1-1; possibly TRBD1 for D (6 bases). V was cut by 5 bases and J by 9 bases, with 19 bases left in between. The CDR3 is made up of 14 amino acids. CDR1 MNHEY and CDR2 SMNVEV come from the germline V gene (reference sequence). CDR3 residues: CASSPTWDTQKAFF. Here the CDR3 DNA reads TGTGCCAGCAGTCCGACCTGGGACACCCAAAAAGCTTTCTTT.

The table lists this clone with a few counts. The chain links TRBV29-1 to TRBJ2-7, with 11 bases matching TRBD2. The CDR3 contains 15 residues. V dropped 0 bases and J dropped 4; count of bases not matched to a gene: 5. The V gene's germline CDR1 is SQVTM and CDR2 ANQGSEA. The CDR3, as DNA: TGCAGCGTTGAAGATGCCCTAGCGGGAGGTTACGAGCAGTACTTC. Translated, it gives CSVEDALAGGYEQYF.

V and J are TRBV10-2 and TRBJ2-2; D is possibly TRBD1 (5 bases). Germline CDR1 and CDR2: WSHSY and SAAADI. CDR3 size: 15 residues. V dropped 8 bases and J dropped 1 base, with 14 bases sitting between them. The CDR3 nucleotides read TGCGCCAGCGTCAACTCCCAGGGGAACACCGGGGAGCTGTTTTTT. Protein sequence: CASVNSQGNTGELFF.

This clone was seen a handful of times. This rearrangement joins TRBV11-3 to TRBJ1-3; 8 bases are a match to TRBD1. Germline CDR1 and CDR2: SGHNT and YENEEA. The V and J ends lost 4 bases and 8 bases, in that order; junction bases with no gene match: 19. The CDR3 runs 18 residues. The CDR3 bases are TGTGCCAGCAGCTCCTCCTTTTCCACCGGGACAGGACGGGACACCATATATTTT. It translates to CASSSSFSTGTGRDTIYF.

V usage is TRBV23-1 and J usage is TRBJ1-5; 7 bases fit TRBD1. TRBV23-1 is assigned to the ORF class and has an uncertain function. With V trimmed by 5 bases and J by 7 bases, 5 bases remained unmatched. The CDR3 contains 13 residues. CDR3: CASSRNRGQPQHF. As DNA, the CDR3 is TGCGCCAGCAGTAGAAACAGGGGACAGCCCCAGCATTTT.

The V and J genes are TRBV2 and TRBJ1-3; 8 nucleotides agree with TRBD1. The germline V gene has CDR1 SNHLY and CDR2 FYNNEI. The CDR3 sequence is 13 residues long. V dropped 6 bases and J dropped 7; count of bases not matched to a gene: 5. CDR3 DNA sequence: TGTGCCAGCAGCCCCACAGGGGGGAACACCATATATTTT. Translated: CASSPTGGNTIYF.